These 20 T cell receptor beta chains were all obtained from the same sample, sequenced in a study of a mutant IDH1 vaccine in newly diagnosed glioma (dated by TCRdb to about 2021). The label giving this sample's time point can be read as: week 23, last vaccination. Each vaccine dose, consisting of 300 ug of a 20-mer mutant IDH1 peptide in Montanide, was administered subcutaneously with topical imiquimod. Libraries were prepared through the immunoSEQ multiplex PCR assay. Entries here come from immuneACCESS through TCRdb and include only in-frame sequences with V and J called. Some clones fail to appear in such tables; in the studies checked, an unresolved V gene covers under half of the shortfall, and the cause of the remainder is unknown. This sample gives around 56,000 clones in total; about 81% of them show up just once. In total, the top ten clones hold about 8.8% of the sample. No antigen has been identified for these receptors.

Specimen: PBMCs, collected from a glioma patient whose treatment included an IDH1 peptide vaccine. The receptor set was obtained from a woman aged 40 to 50 with glioma. Some clones in this sample may be carry-over from other donors' samples.

V and J are TRBV6-6 and TRBJ1-2; no firm D call. This CDR3 is 11 amino acids long. V dropped 5 bases and J dropped 7 bases, with 8 bases sitting between them. In germline, CDR1 is MNHNY, CDR2 SVGAGI (reference sequence). DNA of the CDR3: TGTGCCAGCAGTCACGGGGTTGGCTACACCTTC. This sequence encodes CASSHGVGYTF.

This clone was counted between two and nine times. V is TRBV14 and J is TRBJ2-5; possibly TRBD2 for D (7 bases). The V and J ends lost 4 bases and 2 bases respectively, with 20 bases between them. Germline loops: CDR1 SGHDN, CDR2 FVKESK. CDR3 length: 17 residues. The CDR3: CASSPWRGGGGQETQYF. Written as DNA, the CDR3 is TGTGCCAGCAGCCCCTGGAGGGGCGGGGGCGGACAAGAGACCCAGTACTTC.

This clone was seen just once. The CDR3 nucleotides read TGTGCCAGCAGCTGGGACAGGGCGAACACTGAAGCTTTCTTT. It specifies CASSWDRANTEAFF. The rearrangement uses TRBV5-5 and TRBJ1-1; 9 nucleotides line up with TRBD1. V shed 3 bases and J 1 base; nucleotides not matched to a gene: 1. This CDR3 comprises 14 residues. Germline-derived CDR1 and CDR2 are SGHKS and YYEKEE (reference sequence).

The chain recombines TRBV5-4 with TRBJ2-7; D not resolved. CDR3 size: 11 residues. V gave up 0 bases and J gave up 5 bases, with 3 bases separating them. Germline CDR1 reads SGHNT; CDR2 reads YYREEE (reference sequence). The CDR3 region has the DNA TGTGCCAGCAGCTTGGAGGACGAGCAGTACTTC. It specifies CASSLEDEQYF.

The chain combines TRBV30 with TRBJ2-7; D remains unclear. Trimming pared 1 base from V and 7 bases from J, leaving 11 bases between. Germline V gene sequence: CDR1 GTSNPN, CDR2 SVGIG (reference sequence). This CDR3 has 12 residues. This CDR3 is CAWSASNREQYF. The CDR3 bases are TGTGCCTGGAGTGCGTCGAATCGGGAGCAGTACTTC.

The V and J genes are TRBV7-2 and TRBJ2-7; 12 bases align to TRBD2. The CDR3 covers 15 residues. J lost 9 bases, V lost 4 bases, and 10 bases had no gene match. Per germline, CDR1 SGHTA and CDR2 FQGNSA. CDR3 residues: CASSSRLAGERGQYF. The CDR3 DNA sequence: TGTGCCAGCAGCTCGCGACTAGCGGGGGAACGAGGGCAGTACTTC.

The V gene is TRBV6-5, the J gene TRBJ2-5; D unclear. Germline V lookup: CDR1 MNHEY, CDR2 SVGAGI. V was pared by 7 bases and J by 7 bases, with 10 bases between. The CDR3 spans 11 residues. CDR3 nucleotides: TGTGCCAGCACCTCAATAGGGACCCAGTACTTC. It encodes CASTSIGTQYF.

This clone has only one observation. Other DNA sequences of this sample code for an identical CDR3. The chain recombines TRBV4-1 with TRBJ1-6; no reliable D call. Trimming stripped 0 bases from V and 9 bases from J, with 6 bases between. The CDR3 extends over 13 amino acids. Germline CDR1 is MGHRA and CDR2 is YSYEKL. CDR3 bases: TGCGCCAGCAGCCAAGATCGAGGTTCACCCCTCCACTTT. Encoded protein: CASSQDRGSPLHF.

The chain has TRBV9 and TRBJ2-2, with D possibly being TRBD1 (5 bases). From germline, CDR1 is SGDLS and CDR2 YYNGEE. This CDR3 has 14 amino acids. Trimming pared 4 bases from V and 5 bases from J, leaving 12 bases between. The CDR3 is CASSLGTGTGELFF. CDR3 DNA: TGTGCCAGCAGCCTCGGTACAGGTACCGGGGAGCTGTTTTTT.

The chain employs TRBV6-1 and TRBJ1-2; D gene unclear. The ends were cut back, 6 bases at V and 6 bases at J, with 20 bases in the middle. Germline V gives CDR1 MNHNS, CDR2 SASEGT. The CDR3 is 15 amino acids. The CDR3 reads CASSLDGGLFNGYTF. As DNA, the CDR3 is TGTGCCAGCAGCTTGGACGGTGGGCTATTTAATGGCTACACCTTC.

This rearrangement joins TRBV2 to TRBJ1-5; D is unclear. The CDR3 consists of 14 residues. The V gene lost 2 bases and the J gene lost 3 bases, with 8 bases spanning the gap. Germline-derived CDR1 and CDR2 are SNHLY and FYNNEI. This CDR3 reads CASSEMYANQPQHF. Here the CDR3 DNA reads TGTGCCAGCAGTGAAATGTACGCCAATCAGCCCCAGCATTTT. The whole variable domain, remainder taken from reference TRBV2 and TRBJ1-5, is EPEVTQTPSHQVTQMGQEVILRCVPISNHLYFYWYRQILGQKVEFLVSFYNNEISEKSEIFDDQFSVERPDGSNFTLKIRSTKLEDSAMYFCASSEMYANQPQHFGDGTRLSIL.

CDR3 bases: TGTGCCATCAGTGAGTCGGTAGCGGGAGGCACCGGGGAGCTGTTTTTT. Residues: CAISESVAGGTGELFF. This sequence joins TRBV10-3 and TRBJ2-2; 10 nucleotides line up with TRBD2. V shed 0 bases, J shed 4 bases, and the junction held 2 bases outside the gene matches. Per germline, CDR1 ENHRY and CDR2 SYGVKD. The CDR3 has 16 residues.

The chain couples TRBV30 to TRBJ2-7; D is possibly TRBD1 (6 bases). Germline V lookup: CDR1 GTSNPN, CDR2 SVGIG (reference sequence). There are 14 residues in the CDR3. V was cut by 7 bases and J by 0 bases, with 16 bases left in between. The chain's CDR3 is CASTGTDSSYEQYF. The CDR3 nucleotides are TGTGCCTCAACCGGGACGGACAGCTCCTACGAGCAGTACTTC. Filled out from reference TRBV30 and TRBJ2-7, the complete variable domain reads SQTIHQWPATLVQPVGSPLSLECTVEGTSNPNLYWYRQAAGRGLQLLFYSVGIGQISSEVPQNLSASRPQDRQFILSSKKLLLSDSGFYLCASTGTDSSYEQYFGPGTRLTVT.

The chain is built from TRBV5-4 and TRBJ2-7; D is unresolved. The germline V and J ends were trimmed by 0 bases and 5 bases, with 12 bases remaining between them. CDR1 is SGHNT and CDR2 is YYREEE in the germline V gene (reference sequence). The CDR3 is 14 amino acids. The CDR3 DNA follows: TGTGCCAGCAGCTTGGAAGCCAGAATCAACGAGCAGTACTTC. It codes for CASSLEARINEQYF.

The chain combines TRBV5-1 with TRBJ1-3; TRBD1 agrees at 7 bases. CDR3 length equals 15 residues. Germline CDR1 is SGHRS and CDR2 is YFSETQ. V trimming: 3 bases; J trimming: 8 bases; junction bases outside the gene matches: 11. CDR3 nucleotides: TGCGCCAGCAGCTGGAGTTCGACAGGGTCTGACACCATATATTTT. This codes for CASSWSSTGSDTIYF.

The chain uses TRBV6-5 and TRBJ2-5; D unresolved. The CDR3 has 14 amino acids. The germline V gene has CDR1 MNHEY and CDR2 SVGAGI. Trimming removed 4 bases from V and 5 bases from J, with 14 bases in between. CDR3 protein: CASSLASKTETQYF. The CDR3 DNA reads as TGTGCCAGCAGTTTAGCCAGCAAGACGGAGACCCAGTACTTC.

The V and J genes are TRBV15 and TRBJ1-2; 7 bases map to TRBD1. Trimming took 5 bases from V and 4 from J; bases not matched to a gene: 4. CDR1 is LNHNV, CDR2 YYDKDF, per germline (reference sequence). The CDR3 runs to 13 residues. The CDR3 loop is CATSGGQAYGYTF. The CDR3 coding sequence is TGTGCCACCAGCGGAGGACAGGCCTATGGCTACACCTTC.

The chain recombines TRBV5-1 with TRBJ2-7, with 8 bases identical to TRBD1. CDR3 length: 16 amino acids. The germline V gene has CDR1 SGHRS and CDR2 YFSETQ. The trim removed 2 bases at V and 1 base at J, leaving 8 bases unmatched. The CDR3 spells CASSFGGTGDSYEQYF. DNA of the CDR3: TGCGCCAGCAGCTTTGGCGGGACAGGCGATTCCTACGAGCAGTACTTC.

The chain recombines TRBV19 with TRBJ1-5; TRBD1 matches 8 bases. CDR1 and CDR2 from the germline V gene are LNHDA and SQIVND (reference sequence). The CDR3 consists of 16 residues. J gave up 0 bases and V 5 bases, and 6 bases lay outside the gene matches. CDR3 loop: CASSVQGARSNQPQHF. Here the CDR3 DNA reads TGTGCCAGTAGTGTTCAGGGGGCTCGTAGCAATCAGCCCCAGCATTTT.

The chain joins TRBV18 to TRBJ1-2; D not certain. Trimming removed 5 bases at V and 2 bases at J, with 9 bases between. This CDR3 is 13 amino acids long. The germline gives CDR1 KGHSH, CDR2 LQKENI. The CDR3 coding sequence is TGTGCCAGCTCAAACAGCGCCAACTATGGCTACACCTTC. Translating gives CASSNSANYGYTF.